This T cell receptor (beta chain) was identified in a study of tumor-infiltrating lymphocytes in localized non-small cell lung cancer. Only in-frame clones appear in the TCRdb table, and some are missing; sequencing was by immunoSEQ multiplex PCR. This sample carries around 18,000 clones, 40% to 45% of them seen once, and the ten largest clones take approximately 16%. This clone was seen a handful of times. The clonotype originates from a human donor with non-small cell lung cancer. Sequencing was done on a sample of lung tumor tissue.

The DNA for the CDR3 is TGCGCCAGCAGCCAAACCGGGTCTCGTGATTCACCCCTCCACTTT. Translation: CASSQTGSRDSPLHF. The V gene is TRBV4-3, the J gene TRBJ1-6; D gene ambiguous. With 2 bases removed from V and 8 bases from J, the gap between germline ends came to 13 bases. CDR1 LGHNA and CDR2 YSLEER come from the germline V gene. The CDR3 is 15 amino acids.